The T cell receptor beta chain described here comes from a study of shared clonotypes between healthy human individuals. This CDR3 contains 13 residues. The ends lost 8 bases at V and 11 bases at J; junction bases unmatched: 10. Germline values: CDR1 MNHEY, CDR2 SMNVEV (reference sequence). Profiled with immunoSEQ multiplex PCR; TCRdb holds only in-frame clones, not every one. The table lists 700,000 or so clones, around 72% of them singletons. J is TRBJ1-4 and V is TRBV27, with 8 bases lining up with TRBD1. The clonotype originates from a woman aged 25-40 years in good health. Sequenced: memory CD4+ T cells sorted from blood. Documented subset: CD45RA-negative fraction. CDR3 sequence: CASSFSTGGKLFF. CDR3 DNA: TGTGCCAGCTCTTTTAGTACAGGGGGGAAACTGTTTTTT.